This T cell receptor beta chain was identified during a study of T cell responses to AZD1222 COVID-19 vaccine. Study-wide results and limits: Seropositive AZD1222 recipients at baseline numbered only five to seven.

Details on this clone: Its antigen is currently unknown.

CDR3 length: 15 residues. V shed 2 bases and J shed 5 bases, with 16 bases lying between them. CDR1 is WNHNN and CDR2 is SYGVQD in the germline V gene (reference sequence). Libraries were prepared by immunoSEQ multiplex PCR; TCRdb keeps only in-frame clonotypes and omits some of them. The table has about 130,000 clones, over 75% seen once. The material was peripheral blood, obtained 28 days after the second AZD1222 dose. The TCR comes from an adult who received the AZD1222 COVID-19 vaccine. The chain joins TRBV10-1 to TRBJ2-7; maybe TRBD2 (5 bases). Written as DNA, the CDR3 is TGCGCCAGCAGTGAGGCCCCATCATGGCGGGACGAGCAGTACTTC. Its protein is CASSEAPSWRDEQYF.